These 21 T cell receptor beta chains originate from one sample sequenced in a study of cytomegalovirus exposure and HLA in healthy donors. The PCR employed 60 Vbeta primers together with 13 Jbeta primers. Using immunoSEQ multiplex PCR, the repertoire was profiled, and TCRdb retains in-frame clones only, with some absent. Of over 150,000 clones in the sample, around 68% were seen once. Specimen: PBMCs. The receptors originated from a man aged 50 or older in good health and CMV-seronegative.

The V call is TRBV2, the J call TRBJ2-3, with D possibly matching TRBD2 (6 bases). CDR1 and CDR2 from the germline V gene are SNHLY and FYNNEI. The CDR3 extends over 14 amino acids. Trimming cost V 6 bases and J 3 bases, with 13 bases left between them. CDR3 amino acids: CASRNYGGTDTQYF. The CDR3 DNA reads TGTGCCAGCAGGAATTATGGGGGGACAGATACGCAGTATTTT.

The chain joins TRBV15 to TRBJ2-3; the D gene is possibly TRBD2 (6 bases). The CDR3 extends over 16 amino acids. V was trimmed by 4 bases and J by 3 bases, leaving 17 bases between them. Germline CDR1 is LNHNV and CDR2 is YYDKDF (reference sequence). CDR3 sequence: CATSIRFSGVTDTQYF. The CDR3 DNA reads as TGTGCCACCAGCATCCGTTTTTCGGGAGTGACAGATACGCAGTATTTT.

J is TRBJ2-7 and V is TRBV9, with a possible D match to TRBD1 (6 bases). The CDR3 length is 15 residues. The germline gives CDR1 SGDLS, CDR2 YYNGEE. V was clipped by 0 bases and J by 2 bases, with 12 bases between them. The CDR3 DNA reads TGTGCCAGCAGCGTAGGAGGGGCAGGGGCCTACGAGCAGTACTTC. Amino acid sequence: CASSVGGAGAYEQYF.

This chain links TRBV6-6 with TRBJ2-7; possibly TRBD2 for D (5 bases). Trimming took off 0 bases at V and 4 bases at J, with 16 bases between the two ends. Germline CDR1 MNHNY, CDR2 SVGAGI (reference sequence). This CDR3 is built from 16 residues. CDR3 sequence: CASSYSRGNPFYEQYF. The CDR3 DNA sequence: TGTGCCAGCAGTTACTCGAGAGGGAACCCCTTTTACGAGCAGTACTTC.

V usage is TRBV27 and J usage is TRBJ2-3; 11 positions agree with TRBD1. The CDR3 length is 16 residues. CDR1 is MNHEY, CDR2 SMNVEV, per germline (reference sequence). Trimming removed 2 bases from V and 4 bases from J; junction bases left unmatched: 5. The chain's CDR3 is CASSLPDRGRADTQYF. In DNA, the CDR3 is TGTGCCAGCAGTTTACCGGACAGGGGGCGGGCAGATACGCAGTATTTT.

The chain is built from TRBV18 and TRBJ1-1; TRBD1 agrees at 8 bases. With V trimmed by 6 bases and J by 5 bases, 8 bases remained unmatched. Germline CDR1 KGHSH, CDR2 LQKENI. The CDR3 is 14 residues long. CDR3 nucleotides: TGTGCCAGCTCGTTCAGGGGGCTGGGAACTGAAGCTTTCTTT. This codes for CASSFRGLGTEAFF. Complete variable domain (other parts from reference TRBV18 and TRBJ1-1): NAGVMQNPRHLVRRRGQEARLRCSPMKGHSHVYWYRQLPEEGLKFMVYLQKENIIDESGMPKERFSAEFPKEGPSILRIQQVVRGDSAAYFCASSFRGLGTEAFFGQGTRLTVV.

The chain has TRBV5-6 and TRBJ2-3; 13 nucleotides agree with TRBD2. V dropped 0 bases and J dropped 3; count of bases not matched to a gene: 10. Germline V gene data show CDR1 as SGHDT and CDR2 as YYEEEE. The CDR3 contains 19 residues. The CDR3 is CASSLGTGLAGPGTDTQYF. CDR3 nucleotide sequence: TGTGCCAGCAGCTTGGGAACGGGACTAGCGGGGCCGGGGACAGATACGCAGTATTTT.

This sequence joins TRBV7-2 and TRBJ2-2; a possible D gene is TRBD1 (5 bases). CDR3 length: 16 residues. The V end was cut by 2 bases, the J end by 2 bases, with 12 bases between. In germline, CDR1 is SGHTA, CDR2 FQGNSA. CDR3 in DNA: TGTGCCAGCAGCTTAATGACAGTTCCAAACACCGGGGAGCTGTTTTTT. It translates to CASSLMTVPNTGELFF.

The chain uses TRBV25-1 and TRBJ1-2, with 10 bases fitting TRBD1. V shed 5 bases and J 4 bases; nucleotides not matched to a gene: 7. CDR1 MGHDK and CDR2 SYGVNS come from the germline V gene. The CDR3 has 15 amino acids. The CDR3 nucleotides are TGTGCCAGCAGTTCCCCGGACAGGGGGGCCTATGGCTACACCTTC. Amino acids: CASSSPDRGAYGYTF.

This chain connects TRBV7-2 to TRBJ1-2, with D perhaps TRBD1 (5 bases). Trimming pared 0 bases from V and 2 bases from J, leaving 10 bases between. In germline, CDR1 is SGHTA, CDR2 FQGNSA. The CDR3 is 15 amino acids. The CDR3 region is CASSLALGVNYGYTF. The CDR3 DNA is TGTGCCAGCAGCTTAGCCTTAGGGGTAAACTATGGCTACACCTTC.

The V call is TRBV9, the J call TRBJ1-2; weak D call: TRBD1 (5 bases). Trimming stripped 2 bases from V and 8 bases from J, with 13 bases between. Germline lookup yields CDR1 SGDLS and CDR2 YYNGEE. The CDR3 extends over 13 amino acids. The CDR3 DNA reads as TGTGCCAGCAGCGTGGGGCATTGGGGAGGCTACACCTTC. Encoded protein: CASSVGHWGGYTF.

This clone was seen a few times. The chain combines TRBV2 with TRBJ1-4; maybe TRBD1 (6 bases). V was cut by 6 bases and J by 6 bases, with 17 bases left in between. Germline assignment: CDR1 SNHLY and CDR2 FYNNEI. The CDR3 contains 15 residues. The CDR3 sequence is CASRETGKGDEKLFF. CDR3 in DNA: TGTGCCAGCAGAGAAACAGGGAAGGGAGATGAAAAACTGTTTTTT. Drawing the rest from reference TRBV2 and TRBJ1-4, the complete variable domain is EPEVTQTPSHQVTQMGQEVILRCVPISNHLYFYWYRQILGQKVEFLVSFYNNEISEKSEIFDDQFSVERPDGSNFTLKIRSTKLEDSAMYFCASRETGKGDEKLFFGSGTQLSVL.

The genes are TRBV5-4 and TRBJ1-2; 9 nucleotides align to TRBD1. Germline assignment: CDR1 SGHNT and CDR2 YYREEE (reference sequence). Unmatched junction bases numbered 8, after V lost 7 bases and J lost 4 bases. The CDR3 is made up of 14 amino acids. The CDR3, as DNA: TGTGCCAGCCGTAACAGGGGGCGCAGCTATGGCTACACCTTC. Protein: CASRNRGRSYGYTF.

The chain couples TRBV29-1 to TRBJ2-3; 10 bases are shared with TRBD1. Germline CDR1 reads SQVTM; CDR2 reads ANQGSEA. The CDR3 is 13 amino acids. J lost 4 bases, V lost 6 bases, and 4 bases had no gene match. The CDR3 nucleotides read TGCAGCGTCAGGACAGGGGGACCAGATACGCAGTATTTT. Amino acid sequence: CSVRTGGPDTQYF.

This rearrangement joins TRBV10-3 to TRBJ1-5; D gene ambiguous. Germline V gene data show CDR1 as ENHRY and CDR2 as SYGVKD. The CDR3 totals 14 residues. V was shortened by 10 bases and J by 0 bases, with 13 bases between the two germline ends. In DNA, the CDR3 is TGTGCCACCGAGGCTTTTGGTAGCAATCAGCCCCAGCATTTT. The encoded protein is CATEAFGSNQPQHF.

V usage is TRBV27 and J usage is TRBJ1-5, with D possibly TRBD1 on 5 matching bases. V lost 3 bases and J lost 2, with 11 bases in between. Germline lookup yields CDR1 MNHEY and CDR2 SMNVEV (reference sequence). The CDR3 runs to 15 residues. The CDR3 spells CASSFRVGGNQPQHF. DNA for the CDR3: TGTGCCAGCAGTTTTAGGGTAGGGGGCAATCAGCCCCAGCATTTT.

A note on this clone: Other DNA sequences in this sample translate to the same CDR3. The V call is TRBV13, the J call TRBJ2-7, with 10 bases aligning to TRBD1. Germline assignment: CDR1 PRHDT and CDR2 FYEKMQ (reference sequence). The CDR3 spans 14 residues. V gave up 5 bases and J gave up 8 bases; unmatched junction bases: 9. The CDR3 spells CASSPGTGALKQYF. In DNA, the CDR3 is TGTGCCAGCAGCCCAGGGACAGGGGCCCTGAAGCAGTACTTC.

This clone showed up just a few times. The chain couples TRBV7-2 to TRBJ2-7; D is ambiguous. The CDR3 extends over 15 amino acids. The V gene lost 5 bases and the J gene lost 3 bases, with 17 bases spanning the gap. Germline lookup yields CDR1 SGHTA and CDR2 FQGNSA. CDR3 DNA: TGTGCCAGCAGCCCCGACACTGGAAGCTTCTACGAGCAGTACTTC. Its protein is CASSPDTGSFYEQYF.

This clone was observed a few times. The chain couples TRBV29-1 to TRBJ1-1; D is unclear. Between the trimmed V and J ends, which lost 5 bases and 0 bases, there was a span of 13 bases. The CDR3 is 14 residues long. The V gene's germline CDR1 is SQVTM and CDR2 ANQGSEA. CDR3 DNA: TGCAGCGTTATATCAGTTACTATGAACACTGAAGCTTTCTTT. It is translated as CSVISVTMNTEAFF.

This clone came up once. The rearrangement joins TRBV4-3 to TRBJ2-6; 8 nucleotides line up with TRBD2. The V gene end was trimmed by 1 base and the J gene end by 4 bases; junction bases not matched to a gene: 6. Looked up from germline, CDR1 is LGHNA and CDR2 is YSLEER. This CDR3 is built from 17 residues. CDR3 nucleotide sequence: TGCGCCAGCAGCCAAGTCGGGGGGGCGGACGGGGCCAACGTCCTGACTTTC. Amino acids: CASSQVGGADGANVLTF.

The CDR3 region has the DNA TGTGCCAGCAGCTTGGAGGCTACCCGGGGGGGCTACGAGCAGTACTTC. Encoded protein: CASSLEATRGGYEQYF. The chain couples TRBV5-4 to TRBJ2-7; TRBD2 aligns across 8 bases. After removal of 0 bases from V and 3 bases from J, the junction contained 8 bases not matched to a gene. The CDR3 spans 16 residues. CDR1 and CDR2 (germline): SGHNT, YYREEE (reference sequence).